Included here is one T cell receptor beta chain sequence, with context. No antigen is known for it. The sample originates from a study of prognosis after radiotherapy for stage I lung cancer. The overall study: No patient received concurrent therapy with stereotactic body radiotherapy.

Trimming cost V 6 bases and J 6 bases, with 17 bases left between them. This CDR3 is 15 amino acids long. Germline CDR1 reads MNHEY; CDR2 reads SVGAGI. Study results and limitations: Reduced unique TCR clone counts were recorded after stereotactic body radiation therapy, with a median of 10,088 versus 6,861. Patients with metastases reportedly showed TRBV and TRBJ gene usage that differed from patients without metastases.

Amplification of TCR beta CDR3 from genomic DNA used two-round multiplex PCR. During first-round PCR, primers specific to each TRBV and TRBJ gene were used. In TCRdb, the multiplex PCR reads were re-called with MiXCR into one record per CDR3 protein. The data show about 16,000 distinct CDR3 sequences, with 44% seen just once and about two fifths held by the top ten. V usage is TRBV6-5 and J usage is TRBJ2-2; possibly TRBD1 for D (6 bases). This receptor was obtained from a donor at least 50 years old with non-small cell lung cancer. The specimen was PBMCs, collected before or after stereotactic body radiation therapy (not recorded which). The CDR3 region is CASSYESEGAGELFF. The CDR3 bases are TGTGCCAGCAGCTACGAGAGTGAGGGGGCCGGGGAGCTGTTTTTT.